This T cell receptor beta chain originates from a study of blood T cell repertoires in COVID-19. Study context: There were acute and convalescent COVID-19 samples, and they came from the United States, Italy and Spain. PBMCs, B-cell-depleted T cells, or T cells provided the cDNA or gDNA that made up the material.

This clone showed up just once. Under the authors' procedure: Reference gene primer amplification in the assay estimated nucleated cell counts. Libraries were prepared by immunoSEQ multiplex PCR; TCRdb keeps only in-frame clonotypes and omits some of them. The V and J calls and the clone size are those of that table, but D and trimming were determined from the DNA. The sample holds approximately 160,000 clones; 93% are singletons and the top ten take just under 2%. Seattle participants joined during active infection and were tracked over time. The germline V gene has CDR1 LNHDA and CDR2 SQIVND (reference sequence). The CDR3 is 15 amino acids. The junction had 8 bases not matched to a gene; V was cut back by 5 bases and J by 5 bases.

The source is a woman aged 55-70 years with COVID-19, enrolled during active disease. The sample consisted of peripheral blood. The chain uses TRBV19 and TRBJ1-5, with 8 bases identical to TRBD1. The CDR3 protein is CASSGQGIFHQPQHF. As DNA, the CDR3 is TGTGCCAGTAGTGGACAGGGAATCTTCCATCAGCCCCAGCATTTT.